This is a list of T cell receptor beta chains from one sample in a study of cytomegalovirus exposure and HLA in healthy donors. TCRdb's table, derived via immunoSEQ multiplex PCR, lists solely in-frame clones and lacks some. Seen in this sample are around 50,000 clones; the ten most common clones hold more than 9.5%. The sequenced material came from PBMCs. These receptors were collected from a woman between 45 and 65 years old in good health and CMV-seropositive. CDR3s include the opening cysteine and the closing phenylalanine or tryptophan. The order of the fields is V gene, D gene, J gene, CDR3 protein, CDR3 DNA. A D gene is named only where the DNA matches it firmly.

TRBV28	TRBD2	TRBJ2-2	CASSFLGAGANTGELFF	TGTGCCAGCAGTTTCCTAGGGGCGGGAGCGAACACCGGGGAGCTGTTTTTT
TRBV27	TRBD1	TRBJ1-2	CASSVTDRGYGYTF	TGTGCCAGCAGTGTGACGGACAGGGGCTATGGCTACACCTTC
TRBV7-9	TRBD2	TRBJ2-7	CASSPPVGGYEQYF	TGTGCCAGCAGCCCCCCCGTGGGGGGGTACGAGCAGTACTTC
TRBV6-6	.	TRBJ2-5	CASSPQGNGVGETQYF	TGTGCCAGCAGCCCCCAGGGGAATGGGGTTGGAGAGACCCAGTACTTC
TRBV7-2	.	TRBJ1-6	CASSLAAGLGSPLHF	TGTGCCAGCAGCTTAGCAGCAGGGTTGGGCTCACCCCTCCACTTT
TRBV18	TRBD2	TRBJ2-7	CASKSGTEGHEQYF	TGTGCCAGCAAAAGCGGGACCGAAGGACACGAGCAGTACTTC
TRBV19	.	TRBJ2-3	CASSIYLRTDTQYF	TGTGCCAGTAGTATTTACCTACGCACAGATACGCAGTATTTT
TRBV30	TRBD1	TRBJ1-1	CAWSGQGRGTEAFF	TGTGCCTGGAGTGGACAGGGGAGAGGCACTGAAGCTTTCTTT
TRBV6-6	TRBD1	TRBJ1-2	CASSTPGQGMNGYTF	TGTGCCAGCAGTACCCCGGGACAGGGAATGAATGGCTACACCTTC
TRBV20-1	TRBD2	TRBJ2-3	CSARLGGAQYF	TGCAGTGCTAGGTTGGGGGGGGCGCAGTATTTT
TRBV4-1	TRBD1	TRBJ2-7	CASSQGEQGAYEQYF	TGCGCCAGCAGCCAGGGGGAGCAGGGGGCCTACGAGCAGTACTTC
TRBV18	.	TRBJ1-2	CASSPPRGLDGYTF	TGTGCCAGCTCACCACCGAGAGGGTTAGATGGCTACACCTTC
TRBV2	TRBD1	TRBJ1-2	CASSAGTGVGYTF	TGTGCCAGCAGTGCCGGGACAGGGGTCGGCTACACCTTC
TRBV5-1	TRBD1	TRBJ1-2	CASSTAPQGGNYGYTF	TGCGCCAGCAGCACGGCCCCCCAGGGGGGTAACTATGGCTACACCTTC
TRBV11-2	.	TRBJ1-3	CASSKVRGAGNTIYF	TGTGCCAGCAGCAAAGTACGGGGAGCTGGAAACACCATATATTTT
TRBV30	.	TRBJ1-1	CAWSTQGNTEAFF	TGTGCCTGGAGTACCCAGGGGAACACTGAAGCTTTCTTT
TRBV6-5	.	TRBJ2-7	CASRDSFAEVYEQYF	TGTGCCAGCAGAGATAGTTTTGCGGAAGTATACGAGCAGTACTTC
TRBV7-2	TRBD1	TRBJ1-5	CASSPTGGPGQPQHF	TGTGCCAGCAGCCCCACAGGGGGGCCGGGACAGCCCCAGCATTTT
TRBV4-2	.	TRBJ1-5	CASSQDPSAYSNQPQHF	TGTGCCAGCAGCCAAGATCCCAGCGCCTATAGCAATCAGCCCCAGCATTTT
TRBV10-2	TRBD2	TRBJ2-2	CASSVISGGVGELFF	TGCGCCAGCAGTGTCATTAGCGGGGGTGTCGGGGAGCTGTTTTTT
TRBV6-4	TRBD1	TRBJ1-2	CASRDEGDSRYGYTF	TGTGCCAGCCGAGACGAGGGGGACAGTCGCTATGGCTACACCTTC
TRBV19	.	TRBJ1-5	CASRVGRTTSNQPQHF	TGTGCCAGTAGGGTCGGACGGACAACAAGCAATCAGCCCCAGCATTTT
TRBV4-1	.	TRBJ2-7	CASSQDTRGDRGATGGEQYF	TGCGCCAGCAGCCAAGATACCCGGGGGGATCGGGGGGCCACAGGGGGCGAGCAGTACTTC
TRBV5-1	TRBD2	TRBJ2-7	CASSPPSGSGDEQYF	TGCGCCAGCAGCCCACCTAGCGGGAGTGGGGACGAGCAGTACTTC
TRBV15	TRBD2	TRBJ2-3	CATSRDYWTSGSSTDTQYF	TGTGCCACCAGCAGAGATTATTGGACTAGCGGGAGCAGCACAGATACGCAGTATTTT
TRBV5-6	TRBD2	TRBJ2-5	CASSEGPGLGVEETQYF	TGTGCCAGCAGCGAAGGTCCGGGACTAGGGGTTGAAGAGACCCAGTACTTC
TRBV28	.	TRBJ1-5	CASSTGHQPQHF	TGTGCCAGCAGCACAGGCCATCAGCCCCAGCATTTT
TRBV7-9	TRBD2	TRBJ2-3	CASSLSGRSADTQYF	TGTGCCAGCAGCCTTAGCGGGAGATCAGCAGATACGCAGTATTTT
TRBV5-1	TRBD2	TRBJ2-1	CASSLAEREANEQFF	TGCGCCAGCAGCTTGGCCGAGCGGGAGGCGAATGAGCAGTTCTTC
TRBV29-1	TRBD1	TRBJ1-1	CSANRGMDTEAFF	TGCAGCGCAAACAGGGGGATGGACACTGAAGCTTTCTTT
TRBV30	TRBD1	TRBJ2-7	CAWSYRTGDEQYF	TGTGCCTGGAGTTACCGGACAGGGGACGAGCAGTACTTC
TRBV7-3	.	TRBJ2-3	CASSPEGPDTQYF	TGTGCCAGCAGCCCCGAGGGCCCAGATACGCAGTATTTT
TRBV5-1	.	TRBJ1-6	CASSPGDTSPLHF	TGCGCCAGCAGCCCAGGGGATACTTCACCCCTCCACTTT
TRBV28	TRBD2	TRBJ2-6	CASSLIGLAGAGANVLTF	TGTGCCAGCAGTTTGATCGGACTAGCGGGAGCAGGGGCCAACGTCCTGACTTTC
TRBV18	.	TRBJ1-1	CASSRQTQNTEAFF	TGTGCCAGCTCAAGGCAGACACAGAACACTGAAGCTTTCTTT
TRBV19	TRBD1	TRBJ1-5	CASRDRADSNQPQHF	TGTGCCAGTAGAGACAGGGCTGATAGCAATCAGCCCCAGCATTTT
TRBV20-1	.	TRBJ2-1	CSARDSYEQFF	TGCAGTGCTAGAGATTCTTATGAGCAGTTCTTC
TRBV2	.	TRBJ1-2	CASSELRVYGYTF	TGTGCCAGCAGTGAACTCAGGGTCTATGGCTACACCTTC
TRBV6-1	TRBD1	TRBJ2-1	CASSDRQGTYNEQFF	TGTGCCAGCAGTGACCGACAGGGTACCTACAATGAGCAGTTCTTC
TRBV10-2	.	TRBJ2-1	CASSERGEQFF	TGCGCCAGCAGTGAGAGGGGTGAGCAGTTCTTC
TRBV7-9	.	TRBJ2-5	CASSLGRAGETQYF	TGTGCCAGCAGCTTAGGCAGGGCAGGGGAGACCCAGTACTTC
TRBV5-4	.	TRBJ2-7	CASSLGADYEQYF	TGTGCCAGCAGCTTGGGGGCAGACTACGAGCAGTACTTC
TRBV5-6	TRBD1	TRBJ2-7	CASSSGQGGFYEQYF	TGTGCCAGCAGCTCGGGACAGGGGGGATTCTACGAGCAGTACTTC
TRBV28	.	TRBJ2-1	CASSPSTGTLNNEQFF	TGTGCCAGCAGTCCCTCAACCGGGACACTGAACAATGAGCAGTTCTTC
TRBV11-2	TRBD1	TRBJ2-7	CASNPTGTLSYEQYF	TGTGCCAGCAATCCGACAGGGACACTCTCCTACGAGCAGTACTTC
TRBV19	TRBD1	TRBJ1-2	CASGDRGGVYGYTF	TGTGCCAGCGGGGACAGGGGGGGAGTCTATGGCTACACCTTC
TRBV30	TRBD1	TRBJ2-7	CAWSVGVGGDYEQYF	TGTGCCTGGAGTGTAGGGGTAGGGGGCGACTACGAGCAGTACTTC
TRBV28	TRBD1	TRBJ1-5	CASSLLGGADNQPQHF	TGTGCCAGCAGTCTCTTAGGGGGCGCTGACAATCAGCCCCAGCATTTT
TRBV9	TRBD1	TRBJ2-1	CASSPRTGANEQFF	TGTGCCAGCAGCCCCCGGACAGGGGCCAATGAGCAGTTCTTC
TRBV28	.	TRBJ1-2	CASRFRVGYTF	TGTGCCAGCAGGTTCAGGGTTGGCTACACCTTC
TRBV9	TRBD1	TRBJ2-5	CASSPEQGIQETQYF	TGTGCCAGCAGCCCGGAACAGGGGATCCAAGAGACCCAGTACTTC
TRBV2	.	TRBJ2-7	CASSAQLVEQYF	TGTGCCAGCAGTGCACAATTGGTCGAGCAGTACTTC
TRBV4-3	.	TRBJ2-7	CASSQDLAGSYEQYF	TGCGCCAGCAGCCAAGATCTGGCTGGCTCCTACGAGCAGTACTTC
TRBV6-5	.	TRBJ2-7	CASQINSGPYEQYF	TGTGCCAGCCAAATAAATAGCGGCCCCTACGAGCAGTACTTC
TRBV7-2	.	TRBJ1-6	CASNRGGVSSYNSPLHF	TGTGCCAGTAACCGTGGGGGGGTTAGCTCCTATAATTCACCCCTCCACTTT
TRBV19	TRBD2	TRBJ2-6	CASSMRGAGANVLTF	TGTGCCAGTAGTATGCGGGGGGCCGGGGCCAACGTCCTGACTTTC
TRBV30	TRBD2	TRBJ2-7	CAWSRLAGGLEQYF	TGTGCCTGGAGTCGTCTAGCGGGGGGGCTCGAGCAGTACTTC
TRBV18	.	TRBJ1-5	CASSHKQQPQHF	TGTGCCAGCTCACATAAACAACAGCCCCAGCATTTT
TRBV6-6	TRBD2	TRBJ2-3	CASRDSGRSTDTQYF	TGTGCCAGCCGTGACAGCGGGAGGAGCACAGATACGCAGTATTTT
TRBV10-3	.	TRBJ2-6	CAISDSSGANVLTF	TGTGCCATCAGTGACAGCTCTGGGGCCAACGTCCTGACTTTC